This T cell receptor (beta chain) stems from a study of TIL therapy for anti-PD-1-resistant metastatic lung cancer. Across the study: Progressing patients received lymphodepletion, expanded TIL infusion and IL-2. By whole-exome sequencing, median non-synonymous tumor mutation burden was roughly 1.4 mutations per megabase.

The libraries were made with immunoSEQ v3. The method was immunoSEQ multiplex PCR; TCRdb's version includes in-frame clones alone and lacks a portion of them. Among 55,000 to 70,000 clones listed, roughly 91% were seen once. The CDR3 runs to 14 residues. Between the trimmed V and J ends, which lost 4 bases and 3 bases, there was a span of 10 bases. The germline V gene encodes CDR1 SNHLY and CDR2 FYNNEI. The sample's time point: pre-treatment sample, taken before nivolumab and TIL therapy. The sample here was blood, taken at baseline. The sequence was collected from a person aged 30 to 80 with non-small cell lung cancer. The chain recombines TRBV2 with TRBJ2-1; D may be TRBD2 (6 bases). In DNA, the CDR3 is TGTGCCAGCAGTGTGGGAGGCAGCTACAATGAGCAGTTCTTC. It specifies CASSVGGSYNEQFF.